The text below deals with one T cell receptor (beta chain). Its target is not known. Just one base apart from a much larger clone, this may be a read error. Into CD45RA+ naive and CD45RA-negative memory subsets, the CD4+ cells were split. The data stem from a study of shared clonotypes between healthy human individuals. The CDR3 is made up of 15 amino acids. In germline, CDR1 is MNHNY, CDR2 SVGAGI (reference sequence). V was clipped by 6 bases and J by 0 bases; unmatched bases: 3. Replicate PCRs run on sorted subsets employed around 200 ng DNA, around 27,000 T cell genomes. TCRdb keeps only in-frame clones here, not all; method: immunoSEQ multiplex PCR. The sample yields 950,000 to 1,200,000 clones, around 77% seen once. The study, taken as a whole, reports: Non-shared clonotypes were found to have lower generation probabilities than the clonotypes that were shared by all four of the sorted-subset donors.

The clonotype was recovered from a man aged 18 to 30 in good health. Some clones in this sample may be carry-over from other donors' samples. The V and J genes are TRBV6-6 and TRBJ2-7; 12 nucleotides match TRBD2. Sequences were obtained from memory CD4+ T cells from PBMCs. Subset reported: CD45RA-negative fraction. CDR3 loop: CASSKTSGSSYEQYF. The CDR3 coding sequence is TGTGCCAGCAGCAAGACTAGCGGGAGCTCCTACGAGCAGTACTTC.